Sequencing of this T cell receptor beta chain was carried out in a study of blood T cell repertoires in COVID-19. Germline CDR1 reads LNHDA; CDR2 reads SQIVND (reference sequence). The V and J ends lost 3 bases and 8 bases respectively, with 10 bases between them. There are 12 residues in the CDR3. Measured with immunoSEQ multiplex PCR; TCRdb has only the in-frame clones, and not every one. Of a few hundred thousand clones in the sample, roughly 89% were seen once. This clone appeared once. Sequenced input: PBMCs or T cells enriched from blood (not recorded which). The chain has TRBV19 and TRBJ1-2; unclear D gene. The sequence was collected from a woman aged 18-29 years with acute COVID-19. As DNA, the CDR3 is TGTGCCAGTAGTATGACCAGGTCCGGCTACACCTTC. This encodes CASSMTRSGYTF.